This T cell receptor (beta chain) was recovered during a study of T-cell reconstitution after alpha-beta-depleted transplantation in children. Overall study findings and caveats: Several hundred expanded graft clones reportedly supplied alpha-beta T cells about two months after transplant.

CDR3 length equals 15 residues. The V and J ends lost 1 base and 4 bases, in that order; junction bases with no gene match: 10. The V gene's germline CDR1 is DFQATT and CDR2 SNEGSKA (reference sequence). Unique molecular identifiers were used in preparing the TCRbeta library. One entry per CDR3 protein results from TCRdb running MiXCR on the PCR reads. The top ten hold 2% to 2.5% of the sample, which has 7,000 to 9,500 distinct CDR3 sequences, about 30% seen once. This clonotype is medium-sized (0.01 to 0.1%) by share. Its target is unknown. Sequencing used peripheral blood, obtained 60 days after TCRalphabeta/CD19-depleted stem cell transplant. The V call is TRBV20-1, the J call TRBJ2-7; 7 bases line up with TRBD1. The source is a boy younger than two who had a stem cell transplant for SCID, so the T cells may come from the graft donor. The CDR3 protein is CSARGRQGVFYEQYF. CDR3 bases: TGCAGTGCTAGAGGCAGACAGGGAGTATTTTACGAGCAGTACTTC.